Sequencing of this T cell receptor beta chain was carried out in a study of T cells in Graves' hyperthyroidism and ophthalmopathy. Study-level background: Before any treatment, at initial diagnosis, peripheral blood was collected. Study-wide results and limits: In the blood, most expanded thyroid clonotypes above 0.001 appeared as well. Model-based prediction identified ophthalmopathy a median roughly 6.1 months prior to its onset.

Regions amplified from RNA transcripts were the TCR beta CDR3 regions. The HTBI primer set was used in a first-round RT-PCR of the TCR CDR3. TCRdb re-called the multiplex PCR reads with MiXCR, one entry per CDR3 protein. The data show roughly 380,000 distinct CDR3 sequences, approximately 15% seen once. This clonotype was seen more than once but under ten times. Its matching antigen is unknown. Stable disease denoted Graves' hyperthyroidism without ophthalmopathy progression within 18 months. Material for sequencing was blood. The receptor's source is a woman aged 55 to 70 with Graves' hyperthyroidism.

The CDR3 loop is CSVAVNYGYTF. The CDR3 DNA sequence: TGCAGCGTTGCCGTCAACTATGGCTACACCTTC. This chain joins TRBV29-1 and TRBJ1-2; D uncertain. Germline V gives CDR1 SQVTM, CDR2 ANQGSEA. Trimming removed 4 bases from V and 2 bases from J, with 5 bases in between. CDR3 length: 11 residues.